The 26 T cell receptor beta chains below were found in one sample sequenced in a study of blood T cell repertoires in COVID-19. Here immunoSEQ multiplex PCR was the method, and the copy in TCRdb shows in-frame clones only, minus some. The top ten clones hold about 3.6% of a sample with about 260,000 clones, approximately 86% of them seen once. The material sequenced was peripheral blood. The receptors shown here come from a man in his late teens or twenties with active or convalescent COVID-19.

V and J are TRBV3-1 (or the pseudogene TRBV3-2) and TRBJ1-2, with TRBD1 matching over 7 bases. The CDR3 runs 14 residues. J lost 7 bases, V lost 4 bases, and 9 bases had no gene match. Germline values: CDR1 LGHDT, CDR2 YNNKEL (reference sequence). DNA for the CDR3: TGTGCCAGCAGCCCAGAGACAGGGTGGAGTGGCTACACCTTC. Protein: CASSPETGWSGYTF.

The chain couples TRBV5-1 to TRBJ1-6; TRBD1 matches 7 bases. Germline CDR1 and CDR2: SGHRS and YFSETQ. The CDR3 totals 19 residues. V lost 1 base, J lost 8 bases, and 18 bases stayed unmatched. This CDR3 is CASSLYPISGTVQDSPLHF. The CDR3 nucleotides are TGCGCCAGCAGCTTGTATCCTATTTCCGGGACAGTGCAAGATTCACCCCTCCACTTT.

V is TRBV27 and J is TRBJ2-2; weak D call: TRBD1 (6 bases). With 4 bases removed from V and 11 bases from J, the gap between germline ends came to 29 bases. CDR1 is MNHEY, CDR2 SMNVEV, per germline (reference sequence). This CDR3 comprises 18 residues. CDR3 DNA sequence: TGTGCCAGCAGTTCGATAGACAGGATCCCCCCCCACTTCTTAGAGCTGTTTTTT. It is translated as CASSSIDRIPPHFLELFF.

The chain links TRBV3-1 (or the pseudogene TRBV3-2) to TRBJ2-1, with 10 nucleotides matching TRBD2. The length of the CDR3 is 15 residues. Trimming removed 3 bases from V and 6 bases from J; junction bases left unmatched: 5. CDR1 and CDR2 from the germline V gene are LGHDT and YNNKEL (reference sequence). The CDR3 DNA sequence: TGTGCCAGCAGCCAGATGGCTAGCGGGAGCAATGAGCAGTTCTTC. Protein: CASSQMASGSNEQFF.

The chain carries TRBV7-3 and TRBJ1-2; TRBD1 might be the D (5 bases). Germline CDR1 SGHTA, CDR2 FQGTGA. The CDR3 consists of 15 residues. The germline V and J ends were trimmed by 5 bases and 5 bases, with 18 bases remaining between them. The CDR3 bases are TGTGCCAGCAGCCCGGGGGGAGACCAAATTTATGGCTACACCTTC. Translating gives CASSPGGDQIYGYTF.

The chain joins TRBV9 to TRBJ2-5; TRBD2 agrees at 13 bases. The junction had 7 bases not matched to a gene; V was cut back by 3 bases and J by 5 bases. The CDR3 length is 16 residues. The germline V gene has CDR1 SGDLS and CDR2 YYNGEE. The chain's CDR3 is CASSEGLAGQKETQYF. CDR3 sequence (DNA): TGTGCCAGCAGCGAGGGACTAGCGGGGCAGAAGGAGACCCAGTACTTC. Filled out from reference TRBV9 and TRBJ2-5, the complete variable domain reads DSGVTQTPKHLITATGQRVTLRCSPRSGDLSVYWYQQSLDQGLQFLIQYYNGEERAKGNILERFSAQQFPDLHSELNLSSLELGDSALYFCASSEGLAGQKETQYFGPGTRLLVL.

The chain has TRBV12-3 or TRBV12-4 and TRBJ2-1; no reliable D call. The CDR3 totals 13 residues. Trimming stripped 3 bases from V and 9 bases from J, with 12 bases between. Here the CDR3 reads CASSLTHRSEQFF. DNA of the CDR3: TGTGCCAGCAGTTTGACCCATCGGAGTGAGCAGTTCTTC.

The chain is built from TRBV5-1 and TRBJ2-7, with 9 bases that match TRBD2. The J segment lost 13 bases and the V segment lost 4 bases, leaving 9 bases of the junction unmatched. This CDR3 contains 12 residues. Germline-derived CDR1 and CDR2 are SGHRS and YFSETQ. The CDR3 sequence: CASSPGAGGFYF. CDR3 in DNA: TGCGCCAGCAGCCCAGGAGCGGGGGGCTTCTACTTC. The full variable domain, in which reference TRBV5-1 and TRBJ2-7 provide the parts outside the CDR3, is KAGVTQTPRYLIKTRGQQVTLSCSPISGHRSVSWYQQTPGQGLQFLFEYFSETQRNKGNFPGRFSGRQFSNSRSEMNVSTLELGDSALYLCASSPGAGGFYFGPGTRLTVT.

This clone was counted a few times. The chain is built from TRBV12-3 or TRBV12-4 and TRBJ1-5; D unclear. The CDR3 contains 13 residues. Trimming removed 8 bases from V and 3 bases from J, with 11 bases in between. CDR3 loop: CASSGFANQPQHF. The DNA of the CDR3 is TGTGCCAGCTCGGGGTTCGCCAATCAGCCCCAGCATTTT.

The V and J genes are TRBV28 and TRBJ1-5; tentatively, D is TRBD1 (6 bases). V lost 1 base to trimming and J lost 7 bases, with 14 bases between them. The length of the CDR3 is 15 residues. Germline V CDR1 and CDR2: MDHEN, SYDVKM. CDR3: CASSLSGGAVQPQHF. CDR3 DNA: TGTGCCAGCAGTTTATCTGGGGGGGCGGTCCAGCCCCAGCATTTT.

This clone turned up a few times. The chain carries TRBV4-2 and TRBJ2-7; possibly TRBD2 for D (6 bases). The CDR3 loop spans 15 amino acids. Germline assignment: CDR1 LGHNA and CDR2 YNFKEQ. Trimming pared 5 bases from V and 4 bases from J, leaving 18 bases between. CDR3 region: CASSTEEAGIYEQYF. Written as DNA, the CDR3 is TGTGCCAGCAGCACCGAGGAAGCGGGTATATACGAGCAGTACTTC.

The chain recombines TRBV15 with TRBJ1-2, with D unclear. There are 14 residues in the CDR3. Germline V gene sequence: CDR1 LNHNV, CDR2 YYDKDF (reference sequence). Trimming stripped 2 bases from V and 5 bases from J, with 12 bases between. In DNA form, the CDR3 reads TGTGCCACCAGCAGACCGGGAGGGAATTATGGCTACACCTTC. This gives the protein CATSRPGGNYGYTF.

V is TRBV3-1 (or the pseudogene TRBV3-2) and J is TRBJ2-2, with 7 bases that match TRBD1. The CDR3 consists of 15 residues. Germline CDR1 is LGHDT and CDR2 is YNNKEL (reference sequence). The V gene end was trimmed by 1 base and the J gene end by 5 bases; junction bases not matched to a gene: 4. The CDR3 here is CASSQGDRITGELFF. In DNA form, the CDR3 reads TGTGCCAGCAGCCAAGGGGACAGAATAACCGGGGAGCTGTTTTTT.

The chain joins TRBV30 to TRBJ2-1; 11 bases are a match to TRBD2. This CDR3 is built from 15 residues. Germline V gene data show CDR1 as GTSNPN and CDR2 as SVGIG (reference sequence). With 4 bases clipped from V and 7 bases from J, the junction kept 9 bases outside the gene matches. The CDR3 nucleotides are TGTGCCTGGACAAGAGGTAGCGGGGGGGCTAATGAGCAGTTCTTC. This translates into CAWTRGSGGANEQFF.

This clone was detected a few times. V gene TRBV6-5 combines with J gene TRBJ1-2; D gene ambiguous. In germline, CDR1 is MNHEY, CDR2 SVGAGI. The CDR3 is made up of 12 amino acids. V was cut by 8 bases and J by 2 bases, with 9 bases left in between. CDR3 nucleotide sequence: TGTGCCAGCGGGTTACTAAACTATGGCTACACCTTC. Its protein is CASGLLNYGYTF.

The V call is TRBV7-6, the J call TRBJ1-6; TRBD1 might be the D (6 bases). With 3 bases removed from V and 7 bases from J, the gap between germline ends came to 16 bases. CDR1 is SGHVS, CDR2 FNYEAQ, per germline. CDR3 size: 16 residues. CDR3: CASSFQTGGWNSPLHF. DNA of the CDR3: TGTGCCAGCAGCTTCCAGACAGGCGGATGGAATTCACCCCTCCACTTT.

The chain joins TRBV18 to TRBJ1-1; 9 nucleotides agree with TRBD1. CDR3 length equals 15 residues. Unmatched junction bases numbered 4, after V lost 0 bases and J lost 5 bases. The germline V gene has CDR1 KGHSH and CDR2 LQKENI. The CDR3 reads CASSPPGTGLTEAFF. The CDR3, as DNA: TGTGCCAGCTCACCACCGGGGACAGGGTTAACTGAAGCTTTCTTT.

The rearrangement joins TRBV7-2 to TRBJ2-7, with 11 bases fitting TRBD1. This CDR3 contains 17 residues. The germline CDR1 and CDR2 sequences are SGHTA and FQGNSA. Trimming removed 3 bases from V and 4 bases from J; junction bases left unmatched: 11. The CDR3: CASSLDGQGAFVYEQYF. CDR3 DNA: TGTGCCAGCAGCTTGGATGGACAGGGGGCCTTCGTGTACGAGCAGTACTTC.

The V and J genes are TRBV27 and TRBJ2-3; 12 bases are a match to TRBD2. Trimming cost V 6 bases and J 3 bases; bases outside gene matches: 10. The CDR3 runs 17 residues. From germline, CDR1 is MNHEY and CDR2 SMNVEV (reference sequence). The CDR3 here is CASRLAGGGGRTDTQYF. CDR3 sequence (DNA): TGTGCCAGCAGGCTAGCGGGGGGGGGTGGTCGGACAGATACGCAGTATTTT.

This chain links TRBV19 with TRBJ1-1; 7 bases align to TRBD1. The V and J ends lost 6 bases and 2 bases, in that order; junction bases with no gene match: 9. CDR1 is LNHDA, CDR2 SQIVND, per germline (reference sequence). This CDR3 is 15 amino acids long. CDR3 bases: TGTGCCAGTAGGACGACCGGGACAGTCAACACTGAAGCTTTCTTT. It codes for CASRTTGTVNTEAFF. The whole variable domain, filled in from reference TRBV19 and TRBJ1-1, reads DGGITQSPKYLFRKEGQNVTLSCEQNLNHDAMYWYRQDPGQGLRLIYYSQIVNDFQKGDIAEGYSVSREKKESFPLTVTSAQKNPTAFYLCASRTTGTVNTEAFFGQGTRLTVV.

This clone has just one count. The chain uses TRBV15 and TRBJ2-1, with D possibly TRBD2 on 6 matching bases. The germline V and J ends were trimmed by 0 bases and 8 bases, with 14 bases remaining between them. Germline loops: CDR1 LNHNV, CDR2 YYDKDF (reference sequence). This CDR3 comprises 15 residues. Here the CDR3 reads CATSRDILATHEQFF. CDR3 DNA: TGTGCCACCAGCAGAGACATACTAGCAACCCATGAGCAGTTCTTC.

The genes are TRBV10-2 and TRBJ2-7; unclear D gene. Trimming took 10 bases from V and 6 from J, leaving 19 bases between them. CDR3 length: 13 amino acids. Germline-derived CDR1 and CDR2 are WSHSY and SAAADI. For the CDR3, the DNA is TGCGCCACCCGAGCCGGTACCCTAACCGAGCAGTACTTC. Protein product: CATRAGTLTEQYF.

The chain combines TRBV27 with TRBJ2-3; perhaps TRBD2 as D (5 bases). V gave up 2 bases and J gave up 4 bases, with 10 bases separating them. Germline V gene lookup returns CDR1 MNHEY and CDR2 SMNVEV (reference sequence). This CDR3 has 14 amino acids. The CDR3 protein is CASSLAGHPDTQYF. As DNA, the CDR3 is TGTGCCAGCAGTTTAGCGGGTCACCCAGATACGCAGTATTTT.

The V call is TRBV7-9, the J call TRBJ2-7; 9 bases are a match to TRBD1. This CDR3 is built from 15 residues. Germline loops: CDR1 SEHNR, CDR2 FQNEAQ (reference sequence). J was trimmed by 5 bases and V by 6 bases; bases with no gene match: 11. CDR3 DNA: TGTGCCAGCAGTGAAGGAGGGACAGGGTACCACGAGCAGTACTTC. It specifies CASSEGGTGYHEQYF.

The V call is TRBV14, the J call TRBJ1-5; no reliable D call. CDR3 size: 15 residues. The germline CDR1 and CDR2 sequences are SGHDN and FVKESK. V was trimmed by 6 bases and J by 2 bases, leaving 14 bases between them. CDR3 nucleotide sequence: TGTGCCAGCAGTCAGGTGTGGCGAGGCAATCAGCCCCAGCATTTT. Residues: CASSQVWRGNQPQHF.

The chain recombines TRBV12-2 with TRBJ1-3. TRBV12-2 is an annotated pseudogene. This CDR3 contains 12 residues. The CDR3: CASRLGGDAIYF. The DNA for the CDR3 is TGTGCAAGTCGCTTAGGGGGGGATGCCATATATTTT.